These 3 T cell receptor beta chains were sequenced from one sample in a study of T-cell reconstitution after alpha-beta-depleted transplantation in children. TCRbeta library construction was performed incorporating unique molecular identifiers. TCRdb reanalysed the PCR reads using MiXCR and keeps one entry per CDR3 protein. The sample lists around 190,000 distinct CDR3 sequences; about 7% were seen once. The sequencing here drew on PBMCs, taken before TCRalphabeta/CD19-depleted stem cell transplant. The source of these receptors is a boy between 2 and 10 years old with acute lymphoblastic leukemia, due to receive a stem cell transplant.

This clonotype has at least ten counts. V gene TRBV29-1 combines with J gene TRBJ1-2, with TRBD1 matching over 9 bases. V was pared by 7 bases and J by 2 bases, with 5 bases of the junction left unmatched. The CDR3 extends over 13 amino acids. Germline V gene sequence: CDR1 SQVTM, CDR2 ANQGSEA. This chain's CDR3 is CSGRDRVNYGYTF. The DNA for the CDR3 is TGCAGCGGACGGGACAGGGTAAACTATGGCTACACCTTC.

This clonotype was seen more than once but under ten times. V gene TRBV28 combines with J gene TRBJ1-5, with TRBD1 as a possible D gene (5 bases). The CDR3 contains 12 residues. Germline V gene sequence: CDR1 MDHEN, CDR2 SYDVKM. Trimming took 5 bases from V and 8 from J, leaving 10 bases between them. The CDR3 coding sequence is TGTGCCAGCAGTACAGGCTTCGAGCCCCAGCATTTT. Its protein product is CASSTGFEPQHF.

The rearrangement uses TRBV15 and TRBJ1-4, with unresolved D. The CDR3 has 15 amino acids. Deletions cut 4 bases from V and 7 bases from J, with 16 bases between. The germline CDR1 and CDR2 sequences are LNHNV and YYDKDF (reference sequence). CDR3 loop: CATSTGVGSLEKLFF. As DNA, the CDR3 is TGTGCCACCAGCACGGGCGTGGGCTCTCTTGAAAAACTGTTTTTT.